The 7 T cell receptor beta chains listed next were all sequenced from one sample in a study of OX40 agonist ivuxolimab in advanced cancers. Libraries were prepared by immunoSEQ multiplex PCR; TCRdb keeps only in-frame clonotypes and omits some of them. This table has around 77,000 clones, approximately 92% appearing once. This specimen was CD4+ or CD8+ T cells sorted from blood, taken in a trial of the OX40 agonist ivuxolimab. The receptors derive from an adult with an advanced solid tumor such as melanoma, head and neck, liver or kidney cancer.

The chain carries TRBV5-6 and TRBJ1-2, with D unresolved. The CDR3 runs 16 residues. V gave up 0 bases and J gave up 2 bases, with 14 bases separating them. CDR1 and CDR2 from the germline V gene are SGHDT and YYEEEE. The CDR3 reads CASSLAGGLKNYGYTF. The CDR3 DNA reads TGTGCCAGCAGCTTGGCTGGAGGGTTAAAGAACTATGGCTACACCTTC.

The chain links TRBV4-1 to TRBJ2-7; D call uncertain. Per the germline V gene, CDR1 is MGHRA and CDR2 is YSYEKL. V lost 2 bases and J 0 bases, leaving 14 bases between the germline ends. The CDR3 sequence is 16 residues long. The CDR3 coding sequence is TGCGCCAGCAGCCAAATTGGTATCAGGAGCTCCTACGAGCAGTACTTC. It translates to CASSQIGIRSSYEQYF.

The gene calls are TRBV7-3 and TRBJ1-2; D is ambiguous. The V and J ends lost 2 bases and 4 bases respectively, with 8 bases between them. The germline gives CDR1 SGHTA, CDR2 FQGTGA. The CDR3 consists of 13 residues. CDR3 in DNA: TGTGCCAGCAGCTTAGGGCAGAGCTATGGCTACACCTTC. Its translation is CASSLGQSYGYTF.

The chain carries TRBV7-2 and TRBJ1-2; no definite D call. Between the trimmed V and J ends, which lost 1 base and 2 bases, there was a span of 8 bases. The V gene's germline CDR1 is SGHTA and CDR2 FQGNSA. The CDR3 is made up of 14 amino acids. The CDR3 DNA is TGTGCCAGCAGCTTAGGGTTTCCCAACTATGGCTACACCTTC. It is translated as CASSLGFPNYGYTF.

The chain joins TRBV28 to TRBJ1-5; D call uncertain. The V gene lost 2 bases and the J gene lost 2 bases, with 7 bases spanning the gap. Germline V gene sequence: CDR1 MDHEN, CDR2 SYDVKM. The CDR3 is 14 residues long. This chain's CDR3 is CASSLLAGNQPQHF. The CDR3 DNA is TGTGCCAGCAGTTTACTGGCCGGCAATCAGCCCCAGCATTTT. The full variable domain, with the rest looked up from reference TRBV28 and TRBJ1-5, is DVKVTQSSRYLVKRTGEKVFLECVQDMDHENMFWYRQDPGLGLRLIYFSYDVKMKEKGDIPEGYSVSREKKERFSLILESASTNQTSMYLCASSLLAGNQPQHFGDGTRLSIL.

This chain joins TRBV19 and TRBJ1-5, with D hard to call. The CDR3 is made up of 16 amino acids. The germline CDR1 and CDR2 sequences are LNHDA and SQIVND (reference sequence). V dropped 5 bases and J dropped 3 bases, with 17 bases sitting between them. CDR3 sequence (DNA): TGTGCCAGTAGTTCAAAGGGTTTAGGTAACAATCAGCCCCAGCATTTT. Protein: CASSSKGLGNNQPQHF.

The rearrangement uses TRBV5-4 and TRBJ2-3; 11 bases map to TRBD2. Germline CDR1 SGHNT, CDR2 YYREEE (reference sequence). Losses at the gene ends were 4 bases for V and 4 bases for J; bases not matched to a gene: 8. The CDR3 covers 16 residues. The CDR3 loop reads CASSTRTSGRADTQYF. The CDR3 DNA sequence: TGTGCCAGCAGCACCCGGACTAGCGGGCGCGCAGATACGCAGTATTTT. The full variable domain, completed using reference TRBV5-4 and TRBJ2-3, is ETGVTQSPTHLIKTRGQQVTLRCSSQSGHNTVSWYQQALGQGPQFIFQYYREEENGRGNFPPRFSGLQFPNYSSELNVNALELDDSALYLCASSTRTSGRADTQYFGPGTRLTVL.